The rows below give T cell receptor beta chains drawn from one sample of a study of cytomegalovirus exposure and HLA in healthy donors. Profiled with immunoSEQ multiplex PCR; TCRdb holds only in-frame clones, not every one. Found here are around 150,000 clones, roughly 80% of them singletons; the top ten hold about 7.7%. Sequencing was done on a sample of PBMCs. These receptors were collected from a woman between 40 and 55 years old in good health and CMV-seropositive. The CDR3 runs from the conserved cysteine through the conserved F or W. The D gene is left open where the match is weak. Part of the rows lack a size; the others show once, few, many or a class for expanded clones.

j_call v_call cdr3_length clone_size d_call cdr3_nt cdr3_aa
TRBJ2-2 TRBV11-2 16 . TRBD1 TGTGCCAGCAGCATAATGTCAGGGGGCAGCACCGGGGAGCTGTTTTTT CASSIMSGGSTGELFF
TRBJ2-1 TRBV5-1 16 . . TGCGCCAGCAGCTTTAGTAGCGGTTACGGTGGGGATGAGCAGTTCTTC CASSFSSGYGGDEQFF
TRBJ2-6 TRBV7-2 15 . . TGTGCCAGCAGCTCCTTAGACTCTGGGGCCAACGTCCTGACTTTC CASSSLDSGANVLTF
TRBJ1-3 TRBV2 15 few . TGTGCCAGCATTACGGAGGGTCTGTCGGGAAACACCATATATTTT CASITEGLSGNTIYF
TRBJ1-5 TRBV7-2 12 . . TGTGCCAGCAGCTTATCGAATCAGCCCCAGCATTTT CASSLSNQPQHF
TRBJ2-1 TRBV30 14 . TRBD2 TGTGCCTGGAGTGTAACGGGAGGGCCAGGAGAGCAGTTCTTC CAWSVTGGPGEQFF
TRBJ2-3 TRBV27 18 . TRBD2 TGTGCCAGCAGTTTTCGACTTCGGAGCGGGAAGGGCACAGATACGCAGTATTTT CASSFRLRSGKGTDTQYF
TRBJ1-5 TRBV28 13 few . TGTGCCAGCAGGCCGGGGAGCAATCAGCCCCAGCATTTT CASRPGSNQPQHF
TRBJ1-2 TRBV5-1 15 few . TGCGCCAGCAGCGAATGGATCCAAGGGGGGGATGGCTACACCTTC CASSEWIQGGDGYTF
TRBJ2-2 TRBV7-2 18 . TRBD2 TGTGCCAGCAGCTTAGCGCTAACTAGCGGGAGGCACACCGGGGAGCTGTTTTTT CASSLALTSGRHTGELFF
TRBJ2-7 TRBV19 17 . TRBD1 TGTGCCAGTAGTAAAGGGGGCTCCGGGACAGGGTTTAACGAGCAGTACTTC CASSKGGSGTGFNEQYF
TRBJ1-5 TRBV2 14 . . TGTGCCAGCAGTGAAGGTCAGTTCAATCAGCCCCAGCATTTT CASSEGQFNQPQHF
TRBJ2-7 TRBV28 13 . . TGTGCCAGCAGTTTACTAAGAGCGGACGAGCAGTACTTC CASSLLRADEQYF
TRBJ1-1 TRBV29-1 13 once TRBD1 TGCAGCGTGAGGACAGGGGGAGACACTGAAGCTTTCTTT CSVRTGGDTEAFF
TRBJ1-2 TRBV19 13 . TRBD1 TGTGCCAGTAGTATTGACAGGGTCTATGGCTACACCTTC CASSIDRVYGYTF
TRBJ1-5 TRBV6-1 15 . . TGTGCCAGCAGCGGCCTCACAGGTAGCAATCAGCCCCAGCATTTT CASSGLTGSNQPQHF
TRBJ2-5 TRBV7-9 15 . TRBD2 TGTGCCAGCAGCCCGGGACTAGGAGGACAAGAGACCCTGTACTTC CASSPGLGGQETLYF
TRBJ2-2 TRBV11-3 18 . . TGTGCCAGCAGCTTAGATGGGCAGACGGTCGTGGCAGGCGGGGAGCTGTTTTTT CASSLDGQTVVAGGELFF
TRBJ1-2 TRBV19 12 few . TGTGCCAGTGGACCGGGAAGCTATGGCTACACCTTC CASGPGSYGYTF
TRBJ1-4 TRBV15 16 once TRBD1 TGTGCCACCAGCAGAGACTATGGGACAGTTAATGAAAAACTGTTTTTT CATSRDYGTVNEKLFF
TRBJ1-2 TRBV5-4 13 . . TGTGCCAGCAGCTTGATAGCTAACTATGGCTACACCTTC CASSLIANYGYTF
TRBJ2-3 TRBV28 16 . TRBD2 TGTGCCAGCAGTCTCCATCTAGCGGGAGGGCGAGACACGCAGTATTTT CASSLHLAGGRDTQYF
TRBJ2-7 TRBV19 15 few . TGTGCCAGTAGTAAGGGAGGCCTCTTATTCTACGAGCAGTACTTC CASSKGGLLFYEQYF
TRBJ2-3 TRBV6-5 15 . TRBD2 TGTGCCAGCAGTTATGGGACTAGCCGCGCAGATACGCAGTATTTT CASSYGTSRADTQYF
TRBJ1-1 TRBV18 13 . . TGTGCCAGCTCAGGAGCAGAGAACACTGAAGCTTTCTTT CASSGAENTEAFF
TRBJ2-3 TRBV4-2 20 few TRBD1 TGTGCCAGCAGCCAAGAAGGGGGGCTGACAGGGGCCCTGGGCACAGATACGCAGTATTTT CASSQEGGLTGALGTDTQYF
TRBJ1-1 TRBV5-1 13 once . TGCGCCAGCAGCTTGGTGGCGGGTACTGAAGCTTTCTTT CASSLVAGTEAFF